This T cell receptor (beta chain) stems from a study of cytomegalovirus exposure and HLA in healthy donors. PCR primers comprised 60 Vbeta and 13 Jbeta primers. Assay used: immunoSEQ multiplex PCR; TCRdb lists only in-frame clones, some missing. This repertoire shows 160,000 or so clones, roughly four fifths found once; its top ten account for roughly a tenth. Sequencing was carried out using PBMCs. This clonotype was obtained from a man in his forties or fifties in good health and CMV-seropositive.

CDR3 sequence: CASSSGGTGVVQETQYF. For the CDR3, the DNA is TGTGCCAGCAGTTCCGGAGGGACAGGGGTTGTCCAAGAGACCCAGTACTTC. The genes are TRBV28 and TRBJ2-5; 10 bases match TRBD1. J was trimmed by 1 base and V by 4 bases; bases with no gene match: 9. The germline CDR1 and CDR2 sequences are MDHEN and SYDVKM. The CDR3 consists of 17 residues.